These T cell receptor beta chains were read from a single sample in a study of regulatory T cells in long-lasting Graves disease. One entry per CDR3 protein results from TCRdb running MiXCR on the multiplex PCR reads. The sample has roughly 360,000 distinct CDR3 sequences, approximately 12% seen once. The same sample was also studied in work on T cells in Graves' hyperthyroidism and ophthalmopathy.

The sequences come from peripheral blood mononuclear cells (PBMCs), collected at new diagnosis, from a patient treated with antithyroid drugs. These receptors were collected from a woman aged 18-29 years with Graves disease. Each CDR3 is given without its conserved first and last residue.

j_call v_call cdr3_aa
TRBJ2-6 TRBV7-6 ASSSRANVLT
TRBJ2-7 TRBV10-3 AISEPERTSGRYEQY
TRBJ2-1 TRBV27 ASSLTTGRSEQF
TRBJ1-1 TRBV7-8 ASSPRTLTLNTEAF
TRBJ1-5 TRBV28 ASSLMIAQLDRLNQPQH
TRBJ2-3 TRBV30 AWSKGGVEDTQY
TRBJ2-3 TRBV19 ASSPRRGTDTQY
TRBJ2-7 TRBV28 ASSERATENNEQY
TRBJ2-7 TRBV4-3 ASSQTSQAYEQY
TRBJ2-1 TRBV20-1 SARELAGRYEQF
TRBJ2-7 TRBV12-3/TRBV12-4 ASSLRQGVSYEQY
TRBJ2-3 TRBV5-6 ASSYLGGESPTDTQY
TRBJ2-6 TRBV30 ACRGPGVAGANVLT
TRBJ1-2 TRBV6-5 ASSYSLLADLYGYT
TRBJ2-1 TRBV12-3/TRBV12-4 ASSFSSGRARTYNEQF
TRBJ1-2 TRBV12-3/TRBV12-4 ASSLLPPGQGSYGYT
TRBJ2-5 TRBV20-1 SARDQTQY
TRBJ2-1 TRBV11-2 ASSSDSSVWNEQF
TRBJ2-7 TRBV11-1 ASSSGLAGGTSSYEQY
TRBJ2-3 TRBV6-2/TRBV6-3 ASSPPQLGTQY
TRBJ2-1 TRBV18 ASFRDSSGRASYNEQF
TRBJ1-2 TRBV7-9 ASSLSTDRGRKGYT
TRBJ1-1 TRBV19 ASSIHSSEGGAF
TRBJ1-6 TRBV16 ASSQSAGGNNSPLH
TRBJ2-5 TRBV9 ASSVGGGQETQY
TRBJ2-1 TRBV10-3 AISESARRGGFLDSYNEQF
TRBJ2-1 TRBV6-2/TRBV6-3 ASSSLLAGEHEQF
TRBJ2-7 TRBV28 ASSWGGGGGYEQY
TRBJ2-1 TRBV20-1 SARPSPGGAHPFYNEQF
TRBJ2-2 TRBV9 ASSVVASEAGELF
TRBJ2-1 TRBV5-1 ASTQLAGVFNEQF
TRBJ2-1 TRBV7-2 ASSRQGAPTHNEQF
TRBJ2-7 TRBV27 ASSILTSGSANEQY
TRBJ1-1 TRBV12-3/TRBV12-4 ASSTVNTEAF
TRBJ2-2 TRBV4-1 ASSQDLREGPAGELF
TRBJ1-4 TRBV5-5 ASSLRPDVNEKLF
TRBJ2-7 TRBV12-3/TRBV12-4 ASSSRDYYEQY
TRBJ1-4 TRBV7-9 ASSPRDRGAANEKLF
TRBJ1-2 TRBV20-1 SAREVPKKDRNYGYT
TRBJ2-3 TRBV6-2/TRBV6-3 ASSLAGEDTQY
TRBJ1-2 TRBV19 ASIPFGATYGYT
TRBJ1-1 TRBV14 ASSRDRGYLRNTEAF
TRBJ2-7 TRBV28 ASITRDPRDEQY
TRBJ1-1 TRBV30 AWRRAGKKAF
TRBJ2-5 TRBV28 ASSQERLQETQY
TRBJ2-5 TRBV6-2/TRBV6-3 ASSEHNRGQETQY
TRBJ2-7 TRBV5-6 ASFIGLAGHYEQY
TRBJ1-1 TRBV5-6 ASSPGTGGAYTEAF
TRBJ2-1 TRBV6-2/TRBV6-3 ASRQEPKRNNEQF
TRBJ1-2 TRBV6-1 ASSPTGGDGYT
TRBJ1-2 TRBV30 AWAGTDYGYT
TRBJ1-1 TRBV3-1 ASSQTGLGAF
TRBJ2-7 TRBV2 ASHKAGGPYEQY
TRBJ1-6 TRBV27 ASSLEMTGFPLH
TRBJ2-1 TRBV12-3/TRBV12-4 ASRSSGSPYNEQF
TRBJ2-7 TRBV7-2 ASSLGVGNEQY
TRBJ2-6 TRBV5-4 ASSLRSGANVLT
TRBJ2-5 TRBV27 ASRLQGAVGETQY
TRBJ2-3 TRBV27 ASSLGLSGADTQY
TRBJ1-6 TRBV18 ASSGEPGLPLH